Listed here are 20 T cell receptor beta chains from one sample, sequenced in a study of blood T cells in healthy people across ages. A second PCR, run for roughly 7 to 12 cycles, used a sample-barcoded 5' primer plus a J-beta primer mix. Using its own MiXCR run on the 5' RACE reads, TCRdb lists one record per CDR3 protein. The table has approximately 1,100,000 distinct CDR3 sequences, around 43% seen once. Input material: blood. These receptors all stem from a woman aged 55-70 years in good health.

This clonotype appeared many times. This rearrangement joins TRBV29-1 to TRBJ2-7; D may be TRBD1 (6 bases). The V and J ends lost 4 bases and 0 bases respectively, with 7 bases between them. Germline V lookup: CDR1 SQVTM, CDR2 ANQGSEA. CDR3 length: 12 residues. The CDR3 loop reads CSVGQDSYEQYF. CDR3 bases: TGCAGCGTTGGACAGGACTCCTACGAGCAGTACTTC.

The chain employs TRBV15 and TRBJ1-3, with 8 bases fitting TRBD1. The CDR3 covers 19 residues. Germline V gives CDR1 LNHNV, CDR2 YYDKDF (reference sequence). V was pared by 0 bases and J by 1 base, with 11 bases of the junction left unmatched. As DNA, the CDR3 is TGTGCCACCAGCAGAGATCGGGATACAGGGGGATCTTCTGGAAACACCATATATTTT. This translates into CATSRDRDTGGSSGNTIYF.

This chain links TRBV7-9 with TRBJ2-1; 13 nucleotides agree with TRBD2. CDR3 length: 15 residues. CDR1 and CDR2 (germline): SEHNR, FQNEAQ (reference sequence). J gave up 7 bases and V 5 bases, and 5 bases lay outside the gene matches. CDR3 sequence reads: CASSTSGREANEQFF. For the CDR3, the DNA is TGTGCCAGCAGCACTAGCGGGAGGGAAGCTAATGAGCAGTTCTTC.

The sample holds one count of this clonotype. The chain has TRBV7-8 and TRBJ2-5; TRBD2 matches at 9 bases. CDR1 and CDR2 from the germline V gene are SGHVS and FQNEAQ. Losses at the gene ends were 4 bases for V and 11 bases for J; bases not matched to a gene: 14. The CDR3 contains 15 residues. For the CDR3, the DNA is TGTGCCAGCAGCTCCGCCATGACTAGCGGCAATGAGCAGTACTTC. It translates to CASSSAMTSGNEQYF.

This clonotype was counted between two and nine times. The genes are TRBV4-1 and TRBJ2-7; TRBD2 matches 7 bases. Germline loops: CDR1 MGHRA, CDR2 YSYEKL. This CDR3 is built from 15 residues. The J segment lost 3 bases and the V segment lost 0 bases, leaving 5 bases of the junction unmatched. The CDR3 coding sequence is TGCGCCAGCAGCCAAGATAGGGGACTAAGCTACGAGCAGTACTTC. Translating gives CASSQDRGLSYEQYF.

The J gene is TRBJ2-7, the V gene TRBV30; 8 nucleotides line up with TRBD1. The J call is uncertain, as TRBJ2-5 better fits the DNA end. CDR3 length: 15 amino acids. Germline CDR1 GTSNPN, CDR2 SVGIG (reference sequence). The CDR3 DNA is TGTGCCTGGGGACTGGACAGGGTTGGTCTAGAGACCCAGTACTTC. Translated, it gives CAWGLDRVGLETQYF.

The chain employs TRBV4-2 and TRBJ2-3; maybe TRBD2 (6 bases). The V gene's germline CDR1 is LGHNA and CDR2 YNFKEQ. The CDR3 runs to 16 residues. Trimming removed 0 bases at V and 0 bases at J, with 10 bases between. The DNA for the CDR3 is TGTGCCAGCAGCCAAGAGGTCAGCGGGAGCACAGATACGCAGTATTTT. It yields the protein CASSQEVSGSTDTQYF.

This clonotype was counted between two and nine times. CDR3 region: CASSPTSLSNEQFF. CDR3 nucleotide sequence: TGTGCCAGCAGTCCGACTAGCCTCTCCAATGAGCAGTTCTTC. The V and J genes are TRBV12-3 or TRBV12-4 and TRBJ2-1; 7 bases are shared with TRBD2. The V and J ends lost 5 bases and 6 bases, in that order; junction bases with no gene match: 7. The CDR3 extends over 14 amino acids.

The chain uses TRBV6-5 and TRBJ2-3, with D possibly TRBD1 on 5 matching bases. The CDR3 loop spans 15 amino acids. Deletions cut 2 bases from V and 6 bases from J, with 15 bases between. Germline V gives CDR1 MNHEY, CDR2 SVGAGI. DNA for the CDR3: TGTGCCAGCAGTTACACGGGCAGGGTTTTGGATACGCAGTATTTT. It translates to CASSYTGRVLDTQYF.

This clonotype was seen at least ten times. The chain combines TRBV5-1 with TRBJ2-7; TRBD2 aligns across 7 bases. The ends lost 3 bases at V and 5 bases at J; junction bases unmatched: 11. Germline V gives CDR1 SGHRS, CDR2 YFSETQ. CDR3 length equals 15 residues. CDR3 residues: CASSSLRQGGDEQYF. For the CDR3, the DNA is TGCGCCAGCAGCTCCCTTAGGCAGGGAGGGGACGAGCAGTACTTC. The whole variable domain, remainder taken from reference TRBV5-1 and TRBJ2-7, is KAGVTQTPRYLIKTRGQQVTLSCSPISGHRSVSWYQQTPGQGLQFLFEYFSETQRNKGNFPGRFSGRQFSNSRSEMNVSTLELGDSALYLCASSSLRQGGDEQYFGPGTRLTVT.

This chain connects TRBV5-6 to TRBJ2-1, with 10 positions matching TRBD1. Trimming at V came to 4 bases and at J to 6 bases, leaving 7 bases not matched to a gene. The CDR3 length is 15 residues. The germline V gene has CDR1 SGHDT and CDR2 YYEEEE. Written as DNA, the CDR3 is TGTGCCAGCAGCCCCCAGGGGACAGGGGCCAATGAGCAGTTCTTC. This translates into CASSPQGTGANEQFF.

The sample holds a few counts of this clonotype. The CDR3 DNA follows: TGTGCCACCGCGATTCGGGACCCCTACTACAATGAGCAGTTCTTC. Translation: CATAIRDPYYNEQFF. The rearrangement uses TRBV12-3 or TRBV12-4 and TRBJ2-1; D is perhaps TRBD1 or TRBD2 (5 bases each). Trimming pared 10 bases from V and 3 bases from J, leaving 19 bases between. This CDR3 is built from 15 residues.

This clonotype turned up a few times. CDR3 coding DNA: TGCGCCAGCAGCACAACAGGGGCAACTAATGAAAAACTGTTTTTT. Amino acids: CASSTTGATNEKLFF. V gene TRBV5-1 combines with J gene TRBJ1-4; TRBD1 matches 7 bases. Trimming at V came to 4 bases and at J to 0 bases, leaving 3 bases not matched to a gene. CDR3 length: 15 residues. Germline assignment: CDR1 SGHRS and CDR2 YFSETQ.

This clonotype was detected a few times. This chain links TRBV10-3 with TRBJ2-1, with a weak D call TRBD2 (6 bases). The germline gives CDR1 ENHRY, CDR2 SYGVKD. This CDR3 has 14 residues. Trimming removed 4 bases at V and 8 bases at J, with 15 bases between. CDR3 loop: CAISGGASRDEQFF. In DNA, the CDR3 is TGTGCCATCAGTGGCGGGGCGAGTAGGGATGAGCAGTTCTTC.

This clonotype was seen more than once but under ten times. One end of the junction varies from germline; a read error may be responsible. The rearrangement links TRBV6-2 or TRBV6-3 to TRBJ2-7; 10 nucleotides line up with TRBD2. The germline V gene has CDR1 MNHEY and CDR2 SVGEGT. The CDR3 has 15 residues. CDR3 bases: TGTGCTAGCAGTTACGCTAGCGGGAGCTTCTACGAGCAGTACTTC. Translation gives CASSYASGSFYEQYF.

The J gene is TRBJ2-7, the V gene TRBV29-1; D gene ambiguous. Per germline, CDR1 SQVTM and CDR2 ANQGSEA. The V and J ends lost 6 bases and 1 base respectively, with 16 bases between them. CDR3 length: 14 amino acids. The CDR3 here is CSVAGRAHSYEQYF. CDR3 in DNA: TGCAGCGTAGCCGGACGAGCCCATTCCTACGAGCAGTACTTC.

The chain recombines TRBV20-1 with TRBJ1-5; the D is unclear. Trimming cost V 0 bases and J 4 bases, with 19 bases left between them. The germline CDR1 and CDR2 sequences are DFQATT and SNEGSKA (reference sequence). This CDR3 has 17 residues. The DNA of the CDR3 is TGCAGTGCTAGAGATTGGGCCAGCGCCGCACAAAATCAGCCCCAGCATTTT. Protein product: CSARDWASAAQNQPQHF.

In this sample, this clonotype turned up a few times. The J gene is TRBJ2-1, the V gene TRBV10-3; D is unclear. The DNA end lines up better with TRBJ2-7; the J call may be wrong. The germline CDR1 and CDR2 sequences are ENHRY and SYGVKD. The CDR3 covers 11 residues. The CDR3 sequence: CAIRRYNEQYF. The CDR3 DNA follows: TGTGCCATCAGGAGATACAATGAGCAGTACTTC.

This clonotype was observed many times. V gene TRBV12-3 or TRBV12-4 combines with J gene TRBJ2-1; either TRBD1 or TRBD2 may fit D (5 bases each). Trimming shortened V by 8 bases and J by 3 bases, and 17 bases separated the two germline ends. This CDR3 region has 15 residues. The CDR3 DNA reads as TGTGCCAGCTGCCCTCCGGGACCAGACTACAATGAGCAGTTCTTC. As protein: CASCPPGPDYNEQFF.

This clonotype was seen a handful of times. V gene TRBV3-1 combines with J gene TRBJ2-3, with a weak D call TRBD1 (5 bases). From germline, CDR1 is LGHDT and CDR2 YNNKEL (reference sequence). This CDR3 spans 12 amino acids. V was trimmed by 6 bases and J by 9 bases, leaving 13 bases between them. CDR3 in amino acids: CASRPTVGTQYF. CDR3 DNA sequence: TGTGCCAGCAGGCCGACAGTCGGGACGCAGTATTTT.